This T cell receptor beta chain was profiled in a study of CD8 T cells in Susac syndrome. The multiple sclerosis controls, all treatment-naive patients, had relapsing-remitting disease that was stable or active. The TEMRA cells underwent FACS enrichment, while the CD8+ and CD4+ T cells underwent negative isolation. Random hexamers served to reverse transcribe roughly 0.45 to 1 ug RNA. Multiplex PCR with immunoSEQ amplified the TCR beta CDR3 across 54 Vbeta and 13 Jbeta. TCRdb re-derived calls from the immunoSEQ multiplex PCR reads in MiXCR, one entry per CDR3 protein. The table records tens of thousands of distinct CDR3 sequences, over 75% of them present only once. The source material was CD8+ T cells from PBMCs. The sequence was obtained from a human donor with multiple sclerosis.

DNA of the CDR3: TGTGCCAGCAGTAATGTACAGGGTCCCTACGAGCAGTACTTC. This translates into CASSNVQGPYEQYF. V is TRBV6-5 and J is TRBJ2-7, with D possibly matching TRBD1 (6 bases). CDR3 length: 14 amino acids. Germline values: CDR1 MNHEY, CDR2 SVGAGI. The V and J ends lost 5 bases and 2 bases respectively, with 13 bases between them.